One sample yielded the 10 T cell receptor beta chains listed below, sequenced in a study of beta chain features in type 1 diabetes. Investigators reverse transcribed all isolated RNA, so they sequenced expressed TCRB transcripts. Data came from immunoSEQ multiplex PCR; TCRdb stores just in-frame clones and leaves some out. Of 900,000 or so clones in the sample, about a sixth were seen once. Source material: naive CD4+ T cells from blood. The receptors stem from a woman under 30 in good health.

The chain couples TRBV5-5 to TRBJ2-7, with D possibly TRBD2 on 6 matching bases. The CDR3 has 18 amino acids. Trimming shortened V by 4 bases and J by 6 bases, and 29 bases separated the two germline ends. Germline assignment: CDR1 SGHKS and CDR2 YYEKEE (reference sequence). The DNA of the CDR3 is TGTGCCAGCAGCCCGGAACACCCTTTGGGGGAGGCGAAGGTCGAGCAGTACTTC. The encoded protein is CASSPEHPLGEAKVEQYF.

This clone was detected a few times. This chain uses TRBV7-2 with TRBJ1-2; 10 positions agree with TRBD1. The CDR3 runs 15 residues. Losses at the gene ends were 3 bases for V and 4 bases for J; bases not matched to a gene: 5. From germline, CDR1 is SGHTA and CDR2 FQGNSA. CDR3 sequence reads: CASSLGQGTAYGYTF. In nucleotides, the CDR3 is TGTGCCAGCAGCTTGGGACAGGGGACGGCCTATGGCTACACCTTC.

V and J are TRBV6-6 and TRBJ1-1; no firm D call. CDR1 and CDR2 from the germline V gene are MNHNY and SVGAGI (reference sequence). This CDR3 has 13 residues. The ends were cut back, 6 bases at V and 1 base at J, with 9 bases in the middle. CDR3 sequence reads: CASRQAENTEAFF. DNA for the CDR3: TGTGCCAGCAGACAAGCAGAGAACACTGAAGCTTTCTTT.

This clone was detected a few times. The rearrangement joins TRBV4-3 to TRBJ1-5; perhaps TRBD1 as D (5 bases). CDR1 and CDR2 (germline): LGHNA, YSLEER. The CDR3 has 16 residues. With 0 bases removed from V and 7 bases from J, the gap between germline ends came to 16 bases. The CDR3 reads CASSQDSQGVGQPQHF. As DNA, the CDR3 is TGCGCCAGCAGCCAAGATAGCCAGGGAGTGGGCCAGCCCCAGCATTTT.

This chain uses TRBV10-3 with TRBJ1-3; D is possibly TRBD1 (5 bases). This CDR3 spans 13 amino acids. Germline-derived CDR1 and CDR2 are ENHRY and SYGVKD. V was pared by 10 bases and J by 0 bases, with 10 bases between. CDR3 coding DNA: TGTGCCACCACAGGAGTCTCTGGAAACACCATATATTTT. It yields the protein CATTGVSGNTIYF.

The chain carries TRBV18 and TRBJ1-1, with D possibly matching TRBD1 (5 bases). Trimming left V 6 bases short and J 5 bases short, with 22 bases between. The CDR3 covers 16 residues. Germline-derived CDR1 and CDR2 are KGHSH and LQKENI. Here the CDR3 reads CASSFPTGAVGTEAFF. CDR3 sequence (DNA): TGTGCCAGCTCTTTTCCGACTGGGGCCGTCGGGACTGAAGCTTTCTTT.

This clone has just a few counts. The rearrangement uses TRBV6-6 and TRBJ2-7, with 9 nucleotides matching TRBD1. Germline loops: CDR1 MNHNY, CDR2 SVGAGI (reference sequence). Germline trimming cut 5 bases from V and 5 bases from J; bases unmatched to any gene: 10. The CDR3 has 15 residues. The CDR3 DNA follows: TGTGCCAGCAGTGGGCCGGGGGACAGGGTCAACGAGCAGTACTTC. Its translation: CASSGPGDRVNEQYF.

This clone was observed a few times. This chain links TRBV7-8 with TRBJ2-5; 8 nucleotides agree with TRBD2. J was trimmed by 3 bases and V by 3 bases; bases with no gene match: 9. CDR3 length: 16 residues. CDR1 SGHVS and CDR2 FQNEAQ come from the germline V gene. DNA for the CDR3: TGTGCCAGCAGCTTGTTCCGTGGAGCGGGGGAAGAGACCCAGTACTTC. Translation gives CASSLFRGAGEETQYF.

This CDR3 reads CASSTRGSGYGYTF. The CDR3 DNA reads TGTGCCAGCAGCACGCGGGGCTCGGGCTATGGCTACACCTTC. This chain connects TRBV2 to TRBJ1-2; D might be TRBD1 (5 bases). The germline V gene has CDR1 SNHLY and CDR2 FYNNEI. Trimming pared 6 bases from V and 4 bases from J, leaving 15 bases between. CDR3 size: 14 residues.

This chain uses TRBV5-1 with TRBJ2-5; the match to TRBD1 covers 10 bases. With 0 bases clipped from V and 4 bases from J, the junction kept 6 bases outside the gene matches. Germline CDR1 and CDR2: SGHRS and YFSETQ. CDR3 length: 16 amino acids. The CDR3 loop is CASSLGPRQGAETQYF. The CDR3 coding sequence is TGCGCCAGCAGCTTGGGACCGAGACAGGGGGCAGAGACCCAGTACTTC.